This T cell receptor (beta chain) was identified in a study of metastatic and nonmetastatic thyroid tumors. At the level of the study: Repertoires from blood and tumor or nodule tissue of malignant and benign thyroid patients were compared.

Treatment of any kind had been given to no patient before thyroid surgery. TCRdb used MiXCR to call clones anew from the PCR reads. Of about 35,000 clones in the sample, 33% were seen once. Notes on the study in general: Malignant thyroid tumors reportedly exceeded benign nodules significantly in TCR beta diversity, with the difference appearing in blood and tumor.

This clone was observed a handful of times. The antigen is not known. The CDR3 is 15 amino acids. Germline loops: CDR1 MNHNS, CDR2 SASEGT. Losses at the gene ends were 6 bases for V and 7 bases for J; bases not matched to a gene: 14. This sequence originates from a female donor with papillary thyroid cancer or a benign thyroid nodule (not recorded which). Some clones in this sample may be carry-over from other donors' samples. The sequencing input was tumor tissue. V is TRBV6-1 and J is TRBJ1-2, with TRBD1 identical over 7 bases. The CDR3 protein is CASSLDRDSSGGYTF. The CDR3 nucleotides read TGTGCCAGCAGCCTCGACAGGGATTCGTCGGGTGGCTACACCTTC.